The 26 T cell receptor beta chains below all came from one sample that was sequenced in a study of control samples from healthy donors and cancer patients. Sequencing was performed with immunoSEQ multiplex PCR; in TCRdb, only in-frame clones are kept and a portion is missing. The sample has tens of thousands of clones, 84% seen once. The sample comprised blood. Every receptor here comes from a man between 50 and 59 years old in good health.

DNA of the CDR3: TGTGCCAGCAGTTTTCGACCGTGGGGTAACGAAAAACTGTTTTTT. It is translated as CASSFRPWGNEKLFF. This rearrangement joins TRBV6-5 to TRBJ1-4; D is unclear. The CDR3 extends over 15 amino acids. Trimming stripped 4 bases from V and 8 bases from J, with 17 bases between. Germline V CDR1 and CDR2: MNHEY, SVGAGI.

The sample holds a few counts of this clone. The CDR3 spells CASSQDRGGRTDTQYF. The CDR3 nucleotides are TGCGCCAGCAGCCAAGATCGGGGGGGTCGCACAGATACGCAGTATTTT. The gene calls are TRBV4-3 and TRBJ2-3, with TRBD2 identical over 8 bases. Germline V gene sequence: CDR1 LGHNA, CDR2 YSLEER. The CDR3 sequence is 16 residues long. Germline trimming cut 0 bases from V and 1 base from J; bases unmatched to any gene: 3.

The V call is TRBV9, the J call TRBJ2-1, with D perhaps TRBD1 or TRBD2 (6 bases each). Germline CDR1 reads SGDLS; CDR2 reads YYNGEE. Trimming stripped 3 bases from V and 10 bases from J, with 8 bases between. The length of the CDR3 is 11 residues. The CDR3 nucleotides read TGTGCCAGCAGCGCGGGGGCAGAGCAGTTCTTC. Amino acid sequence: CASSAGAEQFF.

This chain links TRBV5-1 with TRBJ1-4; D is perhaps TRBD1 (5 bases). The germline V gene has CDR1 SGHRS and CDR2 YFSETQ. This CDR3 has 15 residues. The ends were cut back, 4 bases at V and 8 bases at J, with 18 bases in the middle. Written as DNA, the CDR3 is TGCGCCAGCAGCAGGGGTACCGACGGAAAGGAAAAACTGTTTTTT. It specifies CASSRGTDGKEKLFF.

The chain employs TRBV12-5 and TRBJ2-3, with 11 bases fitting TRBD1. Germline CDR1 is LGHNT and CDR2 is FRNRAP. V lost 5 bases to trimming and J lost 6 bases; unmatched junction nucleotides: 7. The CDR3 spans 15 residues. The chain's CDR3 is CASGPGQGAMDTQYF. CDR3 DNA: TGTGCTAGTGGTCCTGGACAGGGGGCGATGGATACGCAGTATTTT.

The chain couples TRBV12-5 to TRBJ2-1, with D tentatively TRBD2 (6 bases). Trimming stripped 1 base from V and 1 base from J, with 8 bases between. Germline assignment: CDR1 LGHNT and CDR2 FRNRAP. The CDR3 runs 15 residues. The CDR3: CASGLGLVSYNEQFF. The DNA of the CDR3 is TGTGCTAGTGGTTTGGGACTAGTTTCCTACAATGAGCAGTTCTTC.

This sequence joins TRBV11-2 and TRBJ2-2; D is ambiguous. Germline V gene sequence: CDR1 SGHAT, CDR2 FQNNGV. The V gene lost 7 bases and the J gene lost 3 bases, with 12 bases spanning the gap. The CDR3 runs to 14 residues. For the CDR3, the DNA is TGTGCCAGCACCCTTAAGGGCGACACCGGGGAGCTGTTTTTT. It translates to CASTLKGDTGELFF.

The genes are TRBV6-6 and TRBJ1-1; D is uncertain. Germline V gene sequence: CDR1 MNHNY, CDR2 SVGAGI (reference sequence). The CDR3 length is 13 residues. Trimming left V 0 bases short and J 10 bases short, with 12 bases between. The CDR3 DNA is TGTGCCAGCAGTTACTCGATGGGGATCGGAGCTTTCTTT. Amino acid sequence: CASSYSMGIGAFF.

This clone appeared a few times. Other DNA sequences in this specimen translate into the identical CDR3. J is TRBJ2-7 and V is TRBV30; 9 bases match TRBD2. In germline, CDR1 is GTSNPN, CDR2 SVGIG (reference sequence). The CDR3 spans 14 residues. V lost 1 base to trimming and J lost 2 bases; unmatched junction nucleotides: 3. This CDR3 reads CAWSELAGTYEQYF. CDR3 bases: TGTGCCTGGAGTGAACTAGCGGGTACCTACGAGCAGTACTTC.

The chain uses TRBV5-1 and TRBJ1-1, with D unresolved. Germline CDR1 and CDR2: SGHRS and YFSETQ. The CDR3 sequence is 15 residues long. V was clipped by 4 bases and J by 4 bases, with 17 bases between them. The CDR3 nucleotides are TGCGCCAGCAGCCCATCCCTGACACTCAGCACTGAAGCTTTCTTT. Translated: CASSPSLTLSTEAFF.

The CDR3 nucleotides read TGTGCCAGCAGCGTAGCGGCGGTTAAGCCCCAGCATTTT. It yields the protein CASSVAAVKPQHF. The chain recombines TRBV9 with TRBJ1-5; D call uncertain. The germline V and J ends were trimmed by 0 bases and 8 bases, with 9 bases remaining between them. The CDR3 extends over 13 amino acids. Germline CDR1 and CDR2: SGDLS and YYNGEE.

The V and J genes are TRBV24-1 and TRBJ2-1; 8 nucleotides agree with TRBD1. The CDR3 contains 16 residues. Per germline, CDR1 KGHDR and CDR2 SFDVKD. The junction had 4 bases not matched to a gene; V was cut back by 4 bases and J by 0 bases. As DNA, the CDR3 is TGTGCCACCAGTGACCCCACAGGGGGCTCCTACAATGAGCAGTTCTTC. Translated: CATSDPTGGSYNEQFF.

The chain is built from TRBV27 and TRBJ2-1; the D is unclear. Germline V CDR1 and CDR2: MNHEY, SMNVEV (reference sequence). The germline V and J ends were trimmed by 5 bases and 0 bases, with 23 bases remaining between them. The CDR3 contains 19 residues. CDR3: CASSPAPTPRFSSYNEQFF. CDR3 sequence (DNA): TGTGCCAGCAGTCCCGCACCGACTCCTCGCTTCTCCTCCTACAATGAGCAGTTCTTC.

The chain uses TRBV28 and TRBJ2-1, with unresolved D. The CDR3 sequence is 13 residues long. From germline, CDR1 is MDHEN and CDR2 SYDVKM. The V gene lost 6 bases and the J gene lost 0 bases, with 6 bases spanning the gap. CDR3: CASRQSSYNEQFF. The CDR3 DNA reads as TGTGCCAGCAGACAGAGCTCCTACAATGAGCAGTTCTTC.

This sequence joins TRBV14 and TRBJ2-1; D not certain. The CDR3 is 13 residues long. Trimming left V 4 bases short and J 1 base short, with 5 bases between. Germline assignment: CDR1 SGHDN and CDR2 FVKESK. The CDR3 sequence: CASSLNSYNEQFF. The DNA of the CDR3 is TGTGCCAGCAGCCTAAATTCCTACAATGAGCAGTTCTTC. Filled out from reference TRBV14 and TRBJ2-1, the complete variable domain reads EAGVTQFPSHSVIEKGQTVTLRCDPISGHDNLYWYRRVMGKEIKFLLHFVKESKQDESGMPNNRFLAERTGGTYSTLKVQPAELEDSGVYFCASSLNSYNEQFFGPGTRLTVL.

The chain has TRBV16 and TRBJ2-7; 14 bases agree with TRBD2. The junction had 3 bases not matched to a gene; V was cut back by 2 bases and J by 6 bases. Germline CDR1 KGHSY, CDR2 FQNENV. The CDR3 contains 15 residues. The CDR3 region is CASSQRLAGGSEQYF. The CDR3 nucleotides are TGTGCCAGCAGCCAACGACTAGCGGGAGGGTCCGAGCAGTACTTC.

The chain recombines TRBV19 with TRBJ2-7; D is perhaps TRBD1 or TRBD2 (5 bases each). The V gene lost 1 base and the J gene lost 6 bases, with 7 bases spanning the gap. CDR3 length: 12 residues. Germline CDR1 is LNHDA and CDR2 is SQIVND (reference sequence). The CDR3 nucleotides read TGTGCCAGTAGTATAGCAGGGACCGAGCAGTACTTC. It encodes CASSIAGTEQYF.

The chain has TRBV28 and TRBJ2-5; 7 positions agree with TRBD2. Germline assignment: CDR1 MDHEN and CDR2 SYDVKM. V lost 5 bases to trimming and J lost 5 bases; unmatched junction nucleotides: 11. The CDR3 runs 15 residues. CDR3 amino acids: CASSGERLAGETQYF. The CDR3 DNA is TGTGCCAGCAGTGGGGAGAGACTAGCTGGGGAGACCCAGTACTTC.

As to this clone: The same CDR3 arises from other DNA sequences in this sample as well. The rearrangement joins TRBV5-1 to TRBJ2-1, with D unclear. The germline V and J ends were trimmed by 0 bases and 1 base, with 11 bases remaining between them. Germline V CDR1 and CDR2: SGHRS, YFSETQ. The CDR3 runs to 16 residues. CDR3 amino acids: CASSLDSSGSYNEQFF. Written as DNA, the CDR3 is TGCGCCAGCAGCTTGGACTCCTCTGGGTCCTACAATGAGCAGTTCTTC.

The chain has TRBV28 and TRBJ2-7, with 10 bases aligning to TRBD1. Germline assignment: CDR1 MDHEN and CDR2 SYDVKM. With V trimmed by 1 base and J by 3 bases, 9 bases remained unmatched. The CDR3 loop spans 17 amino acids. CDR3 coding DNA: TGTGCCAGCAGTTTATCTGAACCGGGACAGGGGCTCTACGAGCAGTACTTC. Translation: CASSLSEPGQGLYEQYF.

The CDR3 region is CASSRGQGPDTQYF. The CDR3 region has the DNA TGTGCCAGCAGCCGGGGACAGGGCCCAGATACGCAGTATTTT. The rearrangement links TRBV3-1 (or the pseudogene TRBV3-2) to TRBJ2-3; 9 bases line up with TRBD1. The V segment lost 4 bases and the J segment 4 bases; nucleotides outside the gene matches: 3. The CDR3 is made up of 14 amino acids. CDR1 is LGHDT and CDR2 is YNNKEL in the germline V gene (reference sequence).

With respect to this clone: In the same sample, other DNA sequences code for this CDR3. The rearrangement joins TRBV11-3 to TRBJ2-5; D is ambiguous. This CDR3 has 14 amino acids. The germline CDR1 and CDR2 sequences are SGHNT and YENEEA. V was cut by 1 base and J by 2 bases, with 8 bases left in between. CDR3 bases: TGTGCCAGCAGCTTAGCTCAGAGTCAAGAGACCCAGTACTTC. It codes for CASSLAQSQETQYF.

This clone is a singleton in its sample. The CDR3 sequence: CASSLAGGTYQETQYF. The CDR3, as DNA: TGTGCCAGCAGCTTGGCGGGCGGGACGTACCAAGAGACCCAGTACTTC. This chain links TRBV5-6 with TRBJ2-5, with D tentatively TRBD2 (6 bases). Germline V lookup: CDR1 SGHDT, CDR2 YYEEEE. The CDR3 covers 16 residues. The germline V and J ends were trimmed by 0 bases and 0 bases, with 12 bases remaining between them. Looking up the rest from reference TRBV5-6 and TRBJ2-5 gives the full variable domain: DAGVTQSPTHLIKTRGQQVTLRCSPKSGHDTVSWYQQALGQGPQFIFQYYEEEERQRGNFPDRFSGHQFPNYSSELNVNALLLGDSALYLCASSLAGGTYQETQYFGPGTRLLVL.

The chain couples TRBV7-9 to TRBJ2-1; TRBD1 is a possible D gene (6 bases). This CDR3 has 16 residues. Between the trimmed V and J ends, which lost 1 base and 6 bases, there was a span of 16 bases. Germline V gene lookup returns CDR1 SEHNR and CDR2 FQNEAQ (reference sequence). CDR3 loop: CASSLGTDSASNEQFF. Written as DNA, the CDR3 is TGTGCCAGCAGCTTAGGGACGGACAGTGCGTCCAATGAGCAGTTCTTC.

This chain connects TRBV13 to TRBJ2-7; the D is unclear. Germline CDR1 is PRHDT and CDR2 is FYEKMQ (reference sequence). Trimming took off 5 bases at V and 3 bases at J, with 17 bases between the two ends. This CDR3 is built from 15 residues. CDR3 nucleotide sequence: TGTGCCAGCAGCCCACCCCTTCAGGCCCGCTACGAGCAGTACTTC. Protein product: CASSPPLQARYEQYF.

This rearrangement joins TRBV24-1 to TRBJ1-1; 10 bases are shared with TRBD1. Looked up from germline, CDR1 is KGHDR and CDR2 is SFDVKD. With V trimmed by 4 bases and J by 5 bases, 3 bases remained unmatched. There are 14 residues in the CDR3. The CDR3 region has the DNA TGTGCCACCAGTGAACGGACAGGGGGGACTGAAGCTTTCTTT. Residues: CATSERTGGTEAFF.